This T cell receptor beta chain emerged from a study of T cell responses to AZD1222 COVID-19 vaccine. Whole-study results and caveats: It was only after the peak T cell response that any repertoires were sampled. Vaccine-related CD4 TCRs covered spike, predominating at 160-218 and 743-854.

To note about this clone: The antigen remains undetermined.

V shed 2 bases and J shed 6 bases, with 8 bases lying between them. The germline V gene has CDR1 SGHTA and CDR2 FQGTGA. The CDR3 runs 13 residues. Clones were read by immunoSEQ multiplex PCR, and TCRdb kept only the in-frame ones, dropping some. In the table there are approximately 190,000 clones, more than 75% of which are singletons. This clonotype was sampled from an adult in good health. The chain is built from TRBV7-3 and TRBJ2-1; no definite D call. The sequencing here drew on peripheral blood, taken on day 0 of AZD1222 vaccination. CDR3 DNA: TGTGCCAGCAGCTTACCAGGTAGCAATGAGCAGTTCTTC. Translation: CASSLPGSNEQFF.